This record covers a single T cell receptor (beta chain). Authors' analysis steps: The authors estimated nucleated cell counts from reference gene primer amplification. Produced via immunoSEQ multiplex PCR; TCRdb's table is partial and in-frame only. V, J and clone size are taken as reported in that table, and D and trimming were inferred from the DNA itself. The data contain about 190,000 clones, around nine tenths of them singletons. The V and J ends lost 7 bases and 6 bases respectively, with 16 bases between them. The CDR3 runs to 15 residues. In germline, CDR1 is MDHEN, CDR2 SYDVKM. This entry is derived from a study of blood T cell repertoires in COVID-19. Turning to the study itself: Collection of acute and convalescent COVID-19 samples took place in the United States, Italy and Spain. Nucleic acid was either cDNA or gDNA, and it came from T cells, B-cell-depleted T cells, or PBMCs.

The sequence was collected from a man aged 25 to 40 with acute or convalescent COVID-19. The sequenced sample was peripheral blood. V is TRBV28 and J is TRBJ2-6; D is possibly TRBD1 (5 bases). Here the CDR3 reads CASKLQGSEANVLTF. The CDR3 nucleotides read TGTGCCAGCAAACTTCAGGGCTCAGAGGCCAACGTCCTGACTTTC.